This T cell receptor (beta chain) was profiled in a study of tumor and adjacent non-tumor tissue in lung cancer. RNA was extracted from bulk tissue without any cell sorting. Donors were chemotherapy-naive, newly diagnosed lung cancer surgical patients in China, August–late 2014. The table lists this clonotype with a count of one. Its antigen remains unknown. Study outcomes and limitations: In normal lung, the top 100 clones were significantly more dominant than in tumor. Tumor TCR diversity, when higher, was linked to shorter survival. Significantly higher TCR diversity was found in tumor than normal lung.

TCRbeta libraries were built with three rounds of nested PCR, modified from ARM-PCR. MiXCR, applied by TCRdb to the multiplex PCR reads, yields one record per CDR3 protein. This sample has just over 200,000 distinct CDR3 sequences, with about two thirds found just once. V lost 6 bases and J lost 3; bases outside the gene matches: 9. The CDR3 has 15 residues. Germline values: CDR1 SGHTA, CDR2 FQGNSA. The sequence came from a man aged 55 to 70 with non-small cell lung cancer. The source material was lung tumor tissue. The chain carries TRBV7-2 and TRBJ2-7; 9 bases map to TRBD1. The CDR3 coding sequence is TGTGCCAGCAGATCAACCGGGACAGGGTACTACGAGCAGTACTTC. It specifies CASRSTGTGYYEQYF.